This T cell receptor beta chain was documented in a study of blood T cell repertoires in COVID-19. Study as a whole: COVID-19 samples, acute and convalescent, were from the United States, Italy and Spain. Nucleic acid was either cDNA or gDNA, and it came from T cells, B-cell-depleted T cells, or PBMCs.

In the study's own analysis: Estimated nucleated cell counts came from reference gene primer amplification. The data were produced by immunoSEQ multiplex PCR, yet TCRdb's version contains in-frame clones alone and is incomplete. Clonal size and the V and J genes are those of that table, whereas D and trimming came from the DNA. The sample shows 250,000 to 300,000 clones, 88% of them seen only once. Enrolled during active infection, Seattle patients were then followed longitudinally. This TCR was sampled from a woman aged 25 to 45 with COVID-19, enrolled during active disease. Sequencing was carried out using peripheral blood.

The CDR3 loop reads CASSTGGERYGWNIQYF. In DNA form, the CDR3 reads TGTGCCAGCAGTACAGGGGGCGAACGATACGGATGGAACATTCAGTACTTC. This rearrangement joins TRBV6-2 or TRBV6-3 to TRBJ2-4, with 9 bases aligning to TRBD1. Germline trimming cut 5 bases from V and 7 bases from J; bases unmatched to any gene: 15. From germline, CDR1 is MNHEY and CDR2 SVGEGT. CDR3 length: 17 residues.